This T cell receptor beta chain emerged from a study of cytomegalovirus exposure and HLA in healthy donors. The study, taken as a whole, reports: Investigators reported around 150 TCR beta chains as tied to cytomegalovirus.

Germline CDR1 reads SNHLY; CDR2 reads FYNNEI. Unmatched junction bases numbered 13, after V lost 8 bases and J lost 2 bases. This CDR3 region has 16 residues. The PCR employed 60 Vbeta primers together with 13 Jbeta primers. The protocol was immunoSEQ multiplex PCR, while the TCRdb copy is restricted to in-frame clones and leaves out a portion. The table has about 110,000 clones, about 70% seen once; the top ten hold roughly 0.9%. Regarding this clone: What it binds is unknown.

The sequenced sample consisted of PBMCs. The sequence came from a woman younger than 45 in good health and CMV-seronegative. V usage is TRBV2 and J usage is TRBJ2-5; 8 bases match TRBD2. CDR3 protein: CASLYIAGNAQETQYF. The CDR3 nucleotides read TGTGCCAGCCTATACATAGCGGGGAATGCGCAAGAGACCCAGTACTTC.